The T cell receptor (beta chain) under discussion was sequenced for a study of blood T cell repertoires in COVID-19 (TCRdb year 2020). About the study as a whole: The collaborator samples originated in the United States, Italy and Spain and spanned the acute and convalescent phases of COVID-19. The prospective study material was composed of cDNA or gDNA derived from T cells, B-cell-depleted T cells, or PBMCs. The dataset comprised deeply sampled blood TCRbeta repertoires from subjects exposed to, actively infected with, or recovered from COVID-19. The repertoires were made available in a free public database intended to serve as a resource for research on the immune response to SARS-CoV-2. The samples were drawn from two sources: the first 160 participants of the ongoing ImmuneRACE study, and fewer than 1,500 subjects contributed by 6 global collaborators. Sample metadata almost always included a de-identified subject ID, COVID-19 status, age in years and sex. Where available, HLA class I and class II types were obtained from metadata supplied by the sample provider rather than from assay-based typing.

In regard to this clone: Its antigen remains unidentified. Base quality data are lacking; no much larger clone is found one base away.

What the authors observed across the whole study: Clinical and demographic metadata were provided uncurated, with the amount varying by source and participant.

The immunoSEQ Assay, a bias-controlled multiplex PCR, was used to amplify TCRbeta CDR3 regions from genomic DNA. On the study's bioinformatics: Nucleated cell counts per sample were estimated from amplification of reference gene primers within the assay. Sequence reads were collapsed and filtered to measure the absolute abundance of every unique TCRbeta CDR3 rearrangement. Productive Simpson clonality was computed per sample as the square root of Simpson's diversity index over productive rearrangements. TCRdb holds this immuneACCESS table with in-frame rearrangements only. Some clones are missing; in checked studies, unresolved V genes explain under half, and the rest has no known cause. V and J calls plus clone size are reproduced from that table; the DNA served to infer D and trimming. This sample comprises approximately 94,000 clones, around four fifths of them detected only once. 9.5% to 13% of the sample rests with the top ten.

Measured from the cysteine to the phenylalanine, the CDR3 is 16 residues long. Only the CDR3 DNA stays, 48 bases, in frame from base 1. CDR1 LGHNA and CDR2 YNFKEQ are derived from the germline V gene. The junction shows trimming of 1 base on V and 6 bases on J, and the gene matches do not reach 4 bases of it. Whole blood was collected in K2EDTA tubes by collaborating institutions according to the institutions' own protocols. Collaborator samples were shipped for TCRbeta analysis as frozen whole blood, isolated PBMCs, or DNA extracted from either sample type. The rearranged segments are TRBV4-2 and TRBJ2-1; the junction holds 12 bases that match TRBD1. The sample was peripheral blood. This TCR was recovered from a woman aged 70-85 years with acute or convalescent COVID-19. The DNA reads TGTGCCAGCAGCCAAGCGGGACAGGGGGCGACCAATGAGCAGTTCTTC. Its translation reads: CASSQAGQGATNEQFF.